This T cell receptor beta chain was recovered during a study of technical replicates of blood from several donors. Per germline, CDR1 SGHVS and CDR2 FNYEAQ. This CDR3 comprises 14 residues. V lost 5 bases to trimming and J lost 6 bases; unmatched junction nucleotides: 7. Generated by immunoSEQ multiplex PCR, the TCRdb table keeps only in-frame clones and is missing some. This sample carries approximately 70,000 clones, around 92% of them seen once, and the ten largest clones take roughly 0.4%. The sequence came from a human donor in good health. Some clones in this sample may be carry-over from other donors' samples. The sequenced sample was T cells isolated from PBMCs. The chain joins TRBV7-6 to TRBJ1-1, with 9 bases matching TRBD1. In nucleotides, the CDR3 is TGTGCCAGCAGCCAGGGACAGGGACTAGCTGAAGCTTTCTTT. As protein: CASSQGQGLAEAFF.